This TCR beta chain is from a study of OX40 agonist ivuxolimab in advanced cancers. A remark on this clone: Its antigen is unknown.

The CDR3 contains 12 residues. CDR1 is MDHEN and CDR2 is SYDVKM in the germline V gene. V dropped 4 bases and J dropped 0 bases, with 0 bases sitting between them. Some clones are missing from TCRdb's copy, which holds only in-frame ones; the method was immunoSEQ multiplex PCR. This repertoire shows 60,000 or so clones, around 81% found once; its top ten account for around 3.6%. General observations from the study: Average numbers of expanded clones were greater in CD8+ T cells than in CD4+. Among the lowest peripheral clonal expansion occurred in 0.1-3.0 mg/kg partial responders. Clonal expansion by week 6 occurred in CD4+ and CD8+ blood T cells (at 0.1 to 3.0 mg/kg). Some nonresponders additionally presented with little normalized T-cell clonal expansion.

V usage is TRBV28 and J usage is TRBJ2-2; D is undetermined. The source is an adult with an advanced solid tumor such as melanoma, head and neck, liver or kidney cancer. The source material was CD4+ or CD8+ T cells sorted from blood, sampled in a trial of the OX40 agonist ivuxolimab. CDR3 DNA sequence: TGTGCCAGCAGTTCGAACACCGGGGAGCTGTTTTTT. Translation: CASSSNTGELFF.